Given below is one T cell receptor (beta chain) in context. Its target is not known. Amplification of TCR alpha and beta CDR3 regions from RNA used iRepertoire nested multiplex PCR. Input was roughly 100-450 ng of tissue mRNA or PBMC total RNA. TCRdb ran MiXCR on the multiplex PCR reads and lists one entry per CDR3 protein. This sample has some 160,000 distinct CDR3 sequences; around 42% occur once, and the top ten carry roughly 5.2%. These data are taken from a study of glioma-infiltrating T cells. Overall study findings and caveats: CDR3 overlap between tissue and blood was very small. Gliomas, especially low-grade, showed above-expected tissue-blood divergence; non-neoplastic patients showed below.

The CDR3 loop spans 20 amino acids. Germline V gene lookup returns CDR1 MNHEY and CDR2 SMNVEV (reference sequence). J gave up 6 bases and V 2 bases, and 19 bases lay outside the gene matches. The origin of this receptor is a human donor with low-grade glioma or glioblastoma, undergoing nonglioma brain surgery, or in good health (not recorded which). The source material was glioma tissue, nonneoplastic brain tissue, or PBMCs (not recorded which). The chain joins TRBV27 to TRBJ2-1; 10 positions agree with TRBD2. The CDR3 DNA reads TGTGCCAGCAGTTTAACCTGGGGGTTAGCGGGAGGTGAGGGGGGCAATGAGCAGTTCTTC. It translates to CASSLTWGLAGGEGGNEQFF.